These 30 T cell receptor beta chains originate from one sample sequenced in a study of cytomegalovirus exposure and HLA in healthy donors. The PCR had 60 Vbeta and 13 Jbeta primers. Profiled with immunoSEQ multiplex PCR; TCRdb holds only in-frame clones, not every one. This specimen shows approximately 140,000 clones; the ten leading clones hold around 1.5%. Sequencing was performed on PBMCs. These receptors came from a woman between 50 and 59 years old in good health and CMV-seronegative.

J is TRBJ1-1 and V is TRBV7-9; D is ambiguous. V was shortened by 2 bases and J by 7 bases, with 14 bases between the two germline ends. This CDR3 is 14 amino acids long. CDR1 and CDR2 (germline): SEHNR, FQNEAQ (reference sequence). The CDR3 region has the DNA TGTGCCAGCAGCTTATACGAGGGCTCCGGTGAAGCTTTCTTT. Amino acid sequence: CASSLYEGSGEAFF.

The chain is built from TRBV2 and TRBJ1-6; tentative D call: TRBD1 (5 bases). Germline V CDR1 and CDR2: SNHLY, FYNNEI. V lost 3 bases, J lost 4 bases, and 10 bases lay in between. The CDR3 contains 15 residues. CDR3 DNA: TGTGCCAGCAGTGACCAGGGCCAATATAATTCACCCCTCCACTTT. It yields the protein CASSDQGQYNSPLHF.

V and J are TRBV19 and TRBJ1-4; the match to TRBD1 covers 9 bases. CDR1 is LNHDA, CDR2 SQIVND, per germline (reference sequence). The CDR3 contains 17 residues. The V and J ends lost 5 bases and 4 bases, in that order; junction bases with no gene match: 11. The CDR3 loop reads CASSSGIDRGYNEKLFF. CDR3 in DNA: TGTGCCAGTAGTTCCGGGATCGACAGGGGGTATAATGAAAAACTGTTTTTT.

The V call is TRBV27, the J call TRBJ2-7; 12 nucleotides match TRBD2. J gave up 3 bases and V 6 bases, and 12 bases lay outside the gene matches. The CDR3 totals 17 residues. Germline V gene sequence: CDR1 MNHEY, CDR2 SMNVEV (reference sequence). The CDR3 DNA sequence: TGTGCCAGCAGCCAAATGACTAGCGGGAGAAAAAGCTACGAGCAGTACTTC. Translation gives CASSQMTSGRKSYEQYF.

DNA of the CDR3: TGCGCCAGCAGCCTAGGGGATTCCTACAATGAGCAGTTCTTC. Protein product: CASSLGDSYNEQFF. The V call is TRBV4-3, the J call TRBJ2-1; D perhaps matches TRBD1 (5 bases). The CDR3 is 14 residues long. The ends were cut back, 4 bases at V and 1 base at J, with 8 bases in the middle. CDR1 and CDR2 from the germline V gene are LGHNA and YSLEER.

The rearrangement joins TRBV7-8 to TRBJ2-1, with D perhaps TRBD2 (6 bases). The CDR3 is 14 residues long. V was pared by 5 bases and J by 1 base, with 9 bases between. CDR1 is SGHVS, CDR2 FQNEAQ, per germline. The CDR3 coding sequence is TGTGCCAGCAGCCTTAGCGGATCCTACAATGAGCAGTTCTTC. Translation: CASSLSGSYNEQFF.

This sequence joins TRBV5-1 and TRBJ1-3; maybe TRBD1 (6 bases). Deletions cut 4 bases from V and 1 base from J, with 12 bases between. There are 15 residues in the CDR3. Looked up from germline, CDR1 is SGHRS and CDR2 is YFSETQ. CDR3 DNA: TGCGCCAGCAGCGGAAACCAGGGGTCTGGAAACACCATATATTTT. Translated: CASSGNQGSGNTIYF.

The rearrangement joins TRBV28 to TRBJ2-7; tentatively, D is TRBD1 (6 bases). The germline V and J ends were trimmed by 5 bases and 3 bases, with 11 bases remaining between them. Germline-derived CDR1 and CDR2 are MDHEN and SYDVKM. The CDR3 runs 13 residues. CDR3 in amino acids: CASSLDRDYEQYF. DNA of the CDR3: TGTGCCAGCAGTCTGGACAGAGACTACGAGCAGTACTTC.

The chain couples TRBV5-5 to TRBJ2-3, with D perhaps matching TRBD2 (7 bases). The V end was cut by 6 bases, the J end by 2 bases, with 22 bases between. Germline loops: CDR1 SGHKS, CDR2 YYEKEE (reference sequence). This CDR3 comprises 17 residues. CDR3 loop: CASTATTGGIHTDTQYF. The CDR3 nucleotides are TGTGCCAGCACCGCTACTACGGGGGGCATACACACAGATACGCAGTATTTT.

V gene TRBV14 combines with J gene TRBJ2-3; D gene uncertain. V was shortened by 1 base and J by 10 bases, with 12 bases between the two germline ends. The CDR3 is 13 residues long. Germline CDR1 reads SGHDN; CDR2 reads FVKESK. The CDR3, as DNA: TGTGCCAGCAGCCAAGCCTCCTTCGGTTCGCAGTATTTT. This gives the protein CASSQASFGSQYF.

The chain uses TRBV28 and TRBJ2-6; D ambiguous. V was cut by 3 bases and J by 5 bases, with 11 bases left in between. The CDR3 totals 15 residues. Germline CDR1 reads MDHEN; CDR2 reads SYDVKM. Here the CDR3 DNA reads TGTGCCAGCAGTTTCCGAGGCCCTAGGGCCAACGTCCTGACTTTC. Protein: CASSFRGPRANVLTF.

This rearrangement joins TRBV5-4 to TRBJ2-6; 7 nucleotides match TRBD1. The CDR3 has 17 amino acids. Germline V gene data show CDR1 as SGHNT and CDR2 as YYREEE (reference sequence). The V segment lost 3 bases and the J segment 0 bases; nucleotides outside the gene matches: 6. The CDR3 sequence: CASSSGTERSGANVLTF. The CDR3 coding sequence is TGTGCCAGCAGCTCCGGGACAGAGCGCTCTGGGGCCAACGTCCTGACTTTC.

For this clone: One end of the junction is discordant with germline, which a read error may explain. The chain joins TRBV4-2 to TRBJ2-7; 8 bases are shared with TRBD1. CDR1 LGHNA and CDR2 YNFKEQ come from the germline V gene. The CDR3 consists of 14 residues. CDR3 sequence reads: CASSRTGSTYGQYF. The CDR3 DNA reads as TGTGCCAGCAGCCGGACAGGGAGCACCTACGGGCAGTACTTC.

The rearrangement uses TRBV28 and TRBJ1-3, with 9 bases fitting TRBD1. Germline loops: CDR1 MDHEN, CDR2 SYDVKM. The CDR3 length is 15 residues. Unmatched junction bases numbered 3, after V lost 6 bases and J lost 0 bases. The CDR3 is CASSSDRGSGNTIYF. The CDR3 bases are TGTGCCAGCAGCTCGGACAGGGGCTCTGGAAACACCATATATTTT.

The chain couples TRBV2 to TRBJ2-7; 9 nucleotides line up with TRBD2. The trim removed 7 bases at V and 7 bases at J, leaving 14 bases unmatched. The CDR3 is 15 amino acids. Per the germline V gene, CDR1 is SNHLY and CDR2 is FYNNEI. CDR3 residues: CASIRNSGRSGEQYF. Here the CDR3 DNA reads TGTGCCAGCATCCGGAATAGCGGGAGATCTGGGGAGCAGTACTTC.

The CDR3 coding sequence is TGCGCCAGCAGCTCAACTAGCGGGTGGGGTGAGCAGTTCTTC. This sequence encodes CASSSTSGWGEQFF. The V gene is TRBV4-3, the J gene TRBJ2-1; 9 nucleotides match TRBD2. Trimming removed 5 bases from V and 9 bases from J; junction bases left unmatched: 8. Germline CDR1 reads LGHNA; CDR2 reads YSLEER. This CDR3 is 14 amino acids long.

This chain connects TRBV4-1 to TRBJ2-1; maybe TRBD1 (7 bases). V was trimmed by 0 bases and J by 0 bases, leaving 21 bases between them. Germline values: CDR1 MGHRA, CDR2 YSYEKL. This CDR3 is 20 amino acids long. DNA of the CDR3: TGCGCCAGCAGCCAAGAACGGGGGCAGGGGGTCCGAAGCTCCTACAATGAGCAGTTCTTC. Its protein product is CASSQERGQGVRSSYNEQFF.

This chain joins TRBV5-1 and TRBJ2-5; tentative D call: TRBD2 (6 bases). The closer fit of TRBJ2-7 to the DNA end suggests the J call may be wrong. The CDR3 is 15 amino acids. Per germline, CDR1 SGHRS and CDR2 YFSETQ. CDR3 DNA sequence: TGCGCCAGCAGCTTGAGGGACTTGGGCTCCTACGAGCAGTACTTC. This sequence encodes CASSLRDLGSYEQYF.

This chain connects TRBV19 to TRBJ2-1; D possibly corresponds to TRBD2 (6 bases). Trimming stripped 11 bases from V and 2 bases from J, with 10 bases between. The germline gives CDR1 LNHDA, CDR2 SQIVND (reference sequence). The CDR3 covers 12 residues. This CDR3 is CAVGRPYNEQFF. The CDR3 DNA is TGTGCCGTGGGGAGGCCCTACAATGAGCAGTTCTTC.

The rearrangement links TRBV28 to TRBJ2-2, with D perhaps matching TRBD2 (5 bases). This CDR3 contains 14 residues. Germline V gives CDR1 MDHEN, CDR2 SYDVKM. Deletions cut 6 bases from V and 1 base from J, with 9 bases between. CDR3 DNA: TGTGCCAGCAGCCTAAGCGGGAACACCGGGGAGCTGTTTTTT. It yields the protein CASSLSGNTGELFF.

Points on this clone: This CDR3 is missing its conserved last phenylalanine or tryptophan, likely due to a read error. The DNA is omitted, as the CDR3 cannot be located on it reliably, and the CDR3 follows TCRdb's listing. V and J are TRBV7-9 and TRBJ1-5; TRBD1 is the table's D call, not checked against the DNA. The CDR3 is 11 residues long, ends included. Looked up from germline, CDR1 is SEHNR and CDR2 is FQNEAQ (reference sequence). CDR3 loop: CASSLAGGRGL.

The chain uses TRBV30 and TRBJ2-2, with TRBD2 matching over 10 bases. The CDR3 totals 18 residues. Trimming at V came to 4 bases and at J to 2 bases, leaving 13 bases not matched to a gene. The V gene's germline CDR1 is GTSNPN and CDR2 SVGIG (reference sequence). CDR3 coding DNA: TGTGCCTGGAAGGGGGGAGCTAGCGGGAGCCCTAACACCGGGGAGCTGTTTTTT. It is translated as CAWKGGASGSPNTGELFF.

The CDR3 sequence is CASSRTHRADTGELFF. CDR3 nucleotides: TGTGCCAGCAGCCGTACCCATCGAGCCGACACCGGGGAGCTGTTTTTT. This chain links TRBV7-8 with TRBJ2-2; unclear D gene. Germline V gives CDR1 SGHVS, CDR2 FQNEAQ. Trimming pared 5 bases from V and 3 bases from J, leaving 16 bases between. This CDR3 spans 16 amino acids. Together with reference TRBV7-8 and TRBJ2-2, the CDR3 gives the full variable domain: GAGVSQSPRYKVAKRGQDVALRCDPISGHVSLFWYQQALGQGPEFLTYFQNEAQLDKSGLPSDRFFAERPEGSVSTLKIQRTQQEDSAVYLCASSRTHRADTGELFFGEGSRLTVL.

The chain is built from TRBV6-5 and TRBJ1-5; D remains ambiguous. V gave up 8 bases and J gave up 3 bases, with 11 bases separating them. Germline assignment: CDR1 MNHEY and CDR2 SVGAGI. This CDR3 contains 13 residues. The CDR3 DNA reads as TGTGCCAGCGCGACGGGTCACAATCAGCCCCAGCATTTT. Amino acids: CASATGHNQPQHF.

The chain couples TRBV2 to TRBJ1-2; D unclear. The CDR3 has 13 amino acids. The germline gives CDR1 SNHLY, CDR2 FYNNEI. Trimming left V 2 bases short and J 8 bases short, with 12 bases between. The CDR3 region has the DNA TGTGCCAGCAGTGAATGGGCCTCGGGGGGCTACACCTTC. Translated: CASSEWASGGYTF.

The chain employs TRBV5-1 and TRBJ1-1; tentative D call: TRBD1 (5 bases). The length of the CDR3 is 14 residues. Germline V gene data show CDR1 as SGHRS and CDR2 as YFSETQ. Trimming left V 4 bases short and J 4 bases short, with 14 bases between. CDR3 region: CASSPPMQGTEAFF. The CDR3 DNA is TGCGCCAGCAGCCCCCCGATGCAGGGCACTGAAGCTTTCTTT.

The J gene is TRBJ2-1, the V gene TRBV5-1; 9 bases are shared with TRBD1. The CDR3 length is 17 residues. Trimming removed 4 bases from V and 7 bases from J; junction bases left unmatched: 15. Germline assignment: CDR1 SGHRS and CDR2 YFSETQ. The CDR3, as DNA: TGCGCCAGCAGCCTCCCGGGACAGGGAAATCAGGAGAATGAGCAGTTCTTC. Amino acids: CASSLPGQGNQENEQFF.

V is TRBV4-2 and J is TRBJ1-5, with D unclear. Germline CDR1 reads LGHNA; CDR2 reads YNFKEQ. Trimming stripped 4 bases from V and 6 bases from J, with 10 bases between. The CDR3 has 13 residues. The CDR3 nucleotides are TGTGCCAGCAGCCTTGAGAGAAGTCAGCCCCAGCATTTT. It codes for CASSLERSQPQHF.

The V gene is TRBV6-4, the J gene TRBJ1-2, with 10 positions matching TRBD1. Looked up from germline, CDR1 is MRHNA and CDR2 is SNTAGT. Trimming removed 7 bases from V and 6 bases from J; junction bases left unmatched: 8. The CDR3 length is 14 residues. CDR3 region: CASTRDRGLDGYTF. The CDR3 nucleotides are TGTGCCAGCACGCGGGACAGGGGCCTGGATGGCTACACCTTC.

V and J are TRBV5-1 and TRBJ2-7; tentatively, D is TRBD1 (6 bases). V lost 4 bases, J lost 3 bases, and 14 bases lay in between. CDR3 size: 14 residues. Germline loops: CDR1 SGHRS, CDR2 YFSETQ. CDR3 region: CASSQRQVGYEQYF. CDR3 DNA sequence: TGCGCCAGCAGCCAGAGACAGGTAGGCTACGAGCAGTACTTC. Full variable domain (remainder filled in from reference TRBV5-1 and TRBJ2-7): KAGVTQTPRYLIKTRGQQVTLSCSPISGHRSVSWYQQTPGQGLQFLFEYFSETQRNKGNFPGRFSGRQFSNSRSEMNVSTLELGDSALYLCASSQRQVGYEQYFGPGTRLTVT.